This T cell receptor beta chain was sequenced for a study of shared clonotypes between healthy human individuals. Study results and caveats: Expectations were that clonotype sharing among donors would be affected by sequencing depth.

Concerning this clone itself: Antigen specificity is unknown.

Healthy HIV-negative adults without recent acute infections or vaccinations served as donors. Everyone who donated was a Caucasian adult who lived in Nashville, Tennessee. The germline gives CDR1 MDHEN, CDR2 SYDVKM. The CDR3 is 15 residues long. Trimming cost V 5 bases and J 4 bases; bases outside gene matches: 6. TCRdb's copy holds only in-frame clones and misses some; the assay was immunoSEQ multiplex PCR. Here the sample spans under 650,000 clones, approximately 95% being singletons. The sequenced sample was naive CD4+ T cells sorted from blood. Specified subset: CD45RA+ positively selected. This TCR was recovered from a young woman in good health. This sequence joins TRBV28 and TRBJ2-2, with 8 positions matching TRBD1. Written as DNA, the CDR3 is TGTGCCAGCAGTCCCGGACAGGGTGTCACCGGGGAGCTGTTTTTT. Encoded protein: CASSPGQGVTGELFF.